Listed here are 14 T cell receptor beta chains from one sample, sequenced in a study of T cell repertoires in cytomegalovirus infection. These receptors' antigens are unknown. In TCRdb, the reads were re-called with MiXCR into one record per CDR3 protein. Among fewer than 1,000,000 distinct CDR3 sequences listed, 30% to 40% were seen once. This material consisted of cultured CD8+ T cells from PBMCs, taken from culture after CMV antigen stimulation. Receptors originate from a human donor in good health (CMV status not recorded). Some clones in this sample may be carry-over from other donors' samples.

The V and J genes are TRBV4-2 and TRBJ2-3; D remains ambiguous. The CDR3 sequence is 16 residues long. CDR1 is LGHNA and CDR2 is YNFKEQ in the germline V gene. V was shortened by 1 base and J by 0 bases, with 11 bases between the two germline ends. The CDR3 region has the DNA TGTGCCAGCAGCCAAGTTGGCGGTTATAGCACAGATACGCAGTATTTT. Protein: CASSQVGGYSTDTQYF.

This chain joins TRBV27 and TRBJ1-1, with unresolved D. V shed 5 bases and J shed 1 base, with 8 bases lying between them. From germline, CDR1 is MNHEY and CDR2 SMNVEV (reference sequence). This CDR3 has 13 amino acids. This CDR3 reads CASSILANTEAFF. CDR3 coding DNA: TGTGCCAGCAGTATCCTCGCGAACACTGAAGCTTTCTTT.

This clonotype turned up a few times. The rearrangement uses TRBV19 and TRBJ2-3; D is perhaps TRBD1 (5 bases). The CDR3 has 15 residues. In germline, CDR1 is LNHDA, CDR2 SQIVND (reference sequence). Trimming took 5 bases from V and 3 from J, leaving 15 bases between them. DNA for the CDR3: TGTGCCAGTAGTCCCCAAACAGGTGGAACAGATACGCAGTATTTT. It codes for CASSPQTGGTDTQYF.

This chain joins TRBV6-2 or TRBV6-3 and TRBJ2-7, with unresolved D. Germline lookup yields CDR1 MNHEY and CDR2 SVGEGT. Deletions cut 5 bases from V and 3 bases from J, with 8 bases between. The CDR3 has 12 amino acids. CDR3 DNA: TGTGCCAGCAGTACGCTAGTCTACGAGCAGTACGTC. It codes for CASSTLVYEQYV.

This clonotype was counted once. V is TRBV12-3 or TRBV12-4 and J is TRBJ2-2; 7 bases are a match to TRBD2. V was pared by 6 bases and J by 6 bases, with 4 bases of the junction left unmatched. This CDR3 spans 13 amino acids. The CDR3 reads CASRKRGAGELFF. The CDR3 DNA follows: TGTGCCAGCAGGAAACGGGGGGCCGGGGAGCTGTTTTTT.

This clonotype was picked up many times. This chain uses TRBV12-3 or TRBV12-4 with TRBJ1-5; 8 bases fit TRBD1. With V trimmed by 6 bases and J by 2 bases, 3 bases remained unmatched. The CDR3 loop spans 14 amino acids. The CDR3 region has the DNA TGTGCCAGCAGCCAGACAGGGGGCAATCAGCCCCAGCATTTT. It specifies CASSQTGGNQPQHF.

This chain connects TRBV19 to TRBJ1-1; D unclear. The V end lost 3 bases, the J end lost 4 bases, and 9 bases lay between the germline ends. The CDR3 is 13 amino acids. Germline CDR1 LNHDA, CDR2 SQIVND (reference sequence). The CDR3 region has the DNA TGTGCCAGTAGTATTCAGTGGCGCACTGAAGCTTTCTTT. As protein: CASSIQWRTEAFF.

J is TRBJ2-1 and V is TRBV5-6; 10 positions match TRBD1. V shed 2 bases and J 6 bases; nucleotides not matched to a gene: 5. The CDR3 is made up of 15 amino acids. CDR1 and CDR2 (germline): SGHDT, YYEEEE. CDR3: CASSFGTGVFNEQFF. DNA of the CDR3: TGTGCCAGCAGCTTTGGGACAGGGGTTTTCAATGAGCAGTTCTTC.

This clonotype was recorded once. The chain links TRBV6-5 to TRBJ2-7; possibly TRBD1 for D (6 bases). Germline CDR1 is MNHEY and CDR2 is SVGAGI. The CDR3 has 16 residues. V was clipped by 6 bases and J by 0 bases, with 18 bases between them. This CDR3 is CASSSTTGFLSYEQYF. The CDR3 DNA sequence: TGTGCCAGCAGCAGTACTACAGGGTTCCTCTCCTACGAGCAGTACTTC.

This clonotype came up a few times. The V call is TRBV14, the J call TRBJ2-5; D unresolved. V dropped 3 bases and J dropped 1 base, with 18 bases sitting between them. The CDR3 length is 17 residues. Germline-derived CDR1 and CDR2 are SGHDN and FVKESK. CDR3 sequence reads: CASSHLREWVAQETQYF. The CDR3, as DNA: TGTGCCAGCAGCCATCTCCGTGAGTGGGTAGCCCAAGAGACCCAGTACTTC.

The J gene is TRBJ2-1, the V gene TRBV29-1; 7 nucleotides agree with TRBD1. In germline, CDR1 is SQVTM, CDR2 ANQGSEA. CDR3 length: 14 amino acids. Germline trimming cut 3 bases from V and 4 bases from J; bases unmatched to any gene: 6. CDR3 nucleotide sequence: TGCAGCGTTGAGCTGACAGGGTTTTACAATGAGCAGTTCTTC. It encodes CSVELTGFYNEQFF.

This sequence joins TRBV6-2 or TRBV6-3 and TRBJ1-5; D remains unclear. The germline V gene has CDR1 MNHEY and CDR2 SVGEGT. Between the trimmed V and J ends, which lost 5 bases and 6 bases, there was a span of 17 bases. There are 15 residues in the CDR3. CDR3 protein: CASSPRTAFGQPQHF. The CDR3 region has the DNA TGTGCCAGCAGTCCCCGGACGGCATTCGGTCAGCCCCAGCATTTT.

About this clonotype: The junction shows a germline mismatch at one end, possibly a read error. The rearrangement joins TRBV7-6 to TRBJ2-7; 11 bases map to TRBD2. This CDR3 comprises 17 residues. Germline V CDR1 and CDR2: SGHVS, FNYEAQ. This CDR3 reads CVSSLNPSGGTSYEQYF. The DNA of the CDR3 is TGTGTCAGCAGCTTAAACCCTAGCGGGGGGACCTCCTACGAGCAGTACTTC.

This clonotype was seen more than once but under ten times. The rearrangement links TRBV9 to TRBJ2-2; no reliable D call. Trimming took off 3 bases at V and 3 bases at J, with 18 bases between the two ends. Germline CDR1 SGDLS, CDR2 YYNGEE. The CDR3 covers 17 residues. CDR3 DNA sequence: TGTGCCAGCAGCGCCCATATCTCAGAAAGAGACACCGGGGAGCTGTTTTTT. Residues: CASSAHISERDTGELFF.